This record looks at one T cell receptor beta chain sequence and its context. V lost 1 base and J lost 2, with 15 bases in between. This CDR3 has 17 amino acids. Germline V gene sequence: CDR1 ENHRY, CDR2 SYGVKD. The source of the sample is a study of healthy donors' naive CD4 and CD8 T cells. A linear amplification protocol produced the TCR libraries from about 0.45 ug of total RNA. Using its own MiXCR run on the reads, TCRdb lists one record per CDR3 protein. The sample consists of roughly 200,000 distinct CDR3 sequences, 65% to 80% of them appearing once. Sequencing input: naive CD4+ and CD8+ T cells sorted from blood, pooled from several donors. This TCR was recovered from a pool of human donors in good health; the sample pools cells from several healthy donors. V is TRBV10-3 and J is TRBJ2-1; TRBD1 might be the D (6 bases). The CDR3 bases are TGTGCCATCAGTGAGTACCCGCGAGACAGGCCCTACAATGAGCAGTTCTTC. Translated, it gives CAISEYPRDRPYNEQFF.